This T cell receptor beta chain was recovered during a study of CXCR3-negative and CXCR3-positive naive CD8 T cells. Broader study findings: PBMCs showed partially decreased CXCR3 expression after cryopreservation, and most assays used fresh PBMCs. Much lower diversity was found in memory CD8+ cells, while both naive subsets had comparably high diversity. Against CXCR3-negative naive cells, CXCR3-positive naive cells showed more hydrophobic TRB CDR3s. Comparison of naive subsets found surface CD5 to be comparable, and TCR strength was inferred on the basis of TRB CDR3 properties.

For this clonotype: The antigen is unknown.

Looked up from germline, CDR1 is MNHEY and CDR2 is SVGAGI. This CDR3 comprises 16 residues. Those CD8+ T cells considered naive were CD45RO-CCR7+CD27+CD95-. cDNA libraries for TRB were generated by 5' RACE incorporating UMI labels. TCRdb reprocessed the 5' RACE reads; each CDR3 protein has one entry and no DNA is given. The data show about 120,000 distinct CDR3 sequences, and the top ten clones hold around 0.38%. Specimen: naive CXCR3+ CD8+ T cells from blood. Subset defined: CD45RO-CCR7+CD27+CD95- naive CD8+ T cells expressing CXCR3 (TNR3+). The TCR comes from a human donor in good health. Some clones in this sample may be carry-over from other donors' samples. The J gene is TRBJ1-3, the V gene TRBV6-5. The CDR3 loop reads CASSYSMEHSGNTIYF.